The 25 T cell receptor beta chains below were found in one sample sequenced in a study of shared clonotypes between healthy human individuals. Here immunoSEQ multiplex PCR was the method, and the copy in TCRdb shows in-frame clones only, minus some. This sample yields around 700,000 clones, of which about 90% are seen a single time; approximately 24% belongs to the top ten. CD45RO negativity and positive selection for CCR7 defined naive CD8 cells, a population that excluded terminally differentiated effector memory CD45RA+ cells. Material for sequencing was naive CD8+ T cells sorted from blood. The receptor set was obtained from a man aged 25 to 40 in good health.

The table lists this clone with a count of one. The J gene is TRBJ2-1, the V gene TRBV28, with D unclear. The germline CDR1 and CDR2 sequences are MDHEN and SYDVKM. Trimming left V 2 bases short and J 6 bases short, with 5 bases between. The length of the CDR3 is 12 residues. The CDR3 sequence is CASSLVGNEQFF. The CDR3 DNA reads as TGTGCCAGCAGTTTAGTCGGCAATGAGCAGTTCTTC.

The rearrangement joins TRBV9 to TRBJ2-5; 7 nucleotides align to TRBD1. Germline CDR1 SGDLS, CDR2 YYNGEE. The CDR3 is made up of 15 amino acids. Trimming removed 3 bases from V and 3 bases from J; junction bases left unmatched: 8. CDR3 sequence reads: CASSGVQGIEETQYF. Written as DNA, the CDR3 is TGTGCCAGCAGCGGCGTACAGGGGATTGAAGAGACCCAGTACTTC.

The rearrangement joins TRBV12-5 to TRBJ2-3; a possible D gene is TRBD2 (6 bases). The germline gives CDR1 LGHNT, CDR2 FRNRAP. V dropped 3 bases and J dropped 1 base, with 32 bases sitting between them. This CDR3 spans 22 amino acids. The CDR3 region has the DNA TGTGCTAGTGGTTTCTCCCCTCGAGTTCCGGGAGAAGATTTTGCGGGCACAGATACGCAGTATTTT. As protein: CASGFSPRVPGEDFAGTDTQYF.

V usage is TRBV7-2 and J usage is TRBJ1-3; TRBD1 aligns across 8 bases. Germline CDR1 is SGHTA and CDR2 is FQGNSA. Trimming took 4 bases from V and 3 from J; bases not matched to a gene: 17. The CDR3 length is 19 residues. CDR3 nucleotide sequence: TGTGCCAGCAGCTCGTTACTCCTAGGACAGGGAACTGGTGGAAACACCATATATTTT. This codes for CASSSLLLGQGTGGNTIYF.

The V gene is TRBV15, the J gene TRBJ1-2; D is undetermined. The V and J ends lost 6 bases and 3 bases respectively, with 14 bases between them. Germline CDR1 and CDR2: LNHNV and YYDKDF (reference sequence). The CDR3 consists of 14 residues. The CDR3 DNA follows: TGTGCCACCAGGGTCGAAGGGTTGGACTATGGCTACACCTTC. It specifies CATRVEGLDYGYTF.

The chain joins TRBV27 to TRBJ2-1; 9 nucleotides agree with TRBD2. Per germline, CDR1 MNHEY and CDR2 SMNVEV (reference sequence). The CDR3 covers 14 residues. Unmatched junction bases numbered 3, after V lost 3 bases and J lost 6 bases. CDR3 in amino acids: CASSFGTSTNEQFF. The CDR3 nucleotides are TGTGCCAGCAGTTTCGGGACTAGCACCAATGAGCAGTTCTTC.

V usage is TRBV19 and J usage is TRBJ2-5, with a possible D match to TRBD1 (6 bases). Between the trimmed V and J ends, which lost 5 bases and 5 bases, there was a span of 21 bases. The germline V gene encodes CDR1 LNHDA and CDR2 SQIVND (reference sequence). The CDR3 sequence is 16 residues long. CDR3 residues: CASSHGIEGVRETQYF. The CDR3 nucleotides read TGTGCCAGTAGTCACGGAATCGAGGGGGTTCGCGAGACCCAGTACTTC.

The J gene is TRBJ2-7, the V gene TRBV28; maybe TRBD1 (6 bases). This CDR3 spans 14 amino acids. CDR1 is MDHEN and CDR2 is SYDVKM in the germline V gene. V gave up 2 bases and J gave up 2 bases, with 10 bases separating them. CDR3 sequence: CASSLRGGTYEQYF. CDR3 nucleotide sequence: TGTGCCAGCAGTTTACGTGGGGGCACCTACGAGCAGTACTTC.

The chain links TRBV7-9 to TRBJ2-5, with D tentatively TRBD2 (6 bases). Trimming stripped 5 bases from V and 1 base from J, with 11 bases between. The CDR3 has 14 residues. CDR1 SEHNR and CDR2 FQNEAQ come from the germline V gene (reference sequence). CDR3 coding DNA: TGTGCCAGCAGCCCCCCCGGGGGCCAAGAGACCCAGTACTTC. Amino acids: CASSPPGGQETQYF.

In nucleotides, the CDR3 is TGTGCCGGCGGGGTGGTAGCGGAATACAATGAGCAGTTCTTC. Translation: CAGGVVAEYNEQFF. The chain combines TRBV19 with TRBJ2-1; a weak D match, TRBD2 (6 bases). Germline V gives CDR1 LNHDA, CDR2 SQIVND (reference sequence). The CDR3 is made up of 14 amino acids. V lost 11 bases, J lost 4 bases, and 18 bases lay in between.

The chain is built from TRBV14 and TRBJ2-7; 11 bases agree with TRBD2. The junction had 3 bases not matched to a gene; V was cut back by 4 bases and J by 1 base. From germline, CDR1 is SGHDN and CDR2 FVKESK. The CDR3 loop spans 15 amino acids. The CDR3 is CASSLLAGASYEQYF. Here the CDR3 DNA reads TGTGCCAGCAGCCTACTAGCGGGAGCGTCCTACGAGCAGTACTTC. The full variable domain, with the rest looked up from reference TRBV14 and TRBJ2-7, is EAGVTQFPSHSVIEKGQTVTLRCDPISGHDNLYWYRRVMGKEIKFLLHFVKESKQDESGMPNNRFLAERTGGTYSTLKVQPAELEDSGVYFCASSLLAGASYEQYFGPGTRLTVT.

The chain links TRBV5-4 to TRBJ2-7; 13 positions agree with TRBD2. V trimming: 3 bases; J trimming: 4 bases; junction bases outside the gene matches: 4. The CDR3 runs 15 residues. The germline CDR1 and CDR2 sequences are SGHNT and YYREEE (reference sequence). Here the CDR3 reads CASSSGLAGVYEQYF. Here the CDR3 DNA reads TGTGCCAGCAGCTCCGGACTAGCGGGAGTGTACGAGCAGTACTTC.

The chain joins TRBV7-9 to TRBJ1-4; 8 bases match TRBD1. Per the germline V gene, CDR1 is SEHNR and CDR2 is FQNEAQ (reference sequence). This CDR3 spans 15 amino acids. V gave up 5 bases and J gave up 5 bases; unmatched junction bases: 7. For the CDR3, the DNA is TGTGCCAGCAGCCGGAGGACAGGGTCGAATGAAAAACTGTTTTTT. This translates into CASSRRTGSNEKLFF.

In regard to this clone: Additional DNA sequences in this sample encode the identical CDR3. The J gene is TRBJ2-1, the V gene TRBV7-9; D gene unclear. The CDR3 has 12 residues. Germline V gene sequence: CDR1 SEHNR, CDR2 FQNEAQ (reference sequence). Trimming took off 2 bases at V and 6 bases at J, with 5 bases between the two ends. CDR3 loop: CASSLRANEQFF. Written as DNA, the CDR3 is TGTGCCAGCAGCTTAAGGGCCAATGAGCAGTTCTTC.

The genes are TRBV7-9 and TRBJ1-1, with 7 bases fitting TRBD1. With 5 bases clipped from V and 2 bases from J, the junction kept 5 bases outside the gene matches. The CDR3 is 14 amino acids. Per germline, CDR1 SEHNR and CDR2 FQNEAQ (reference sequence). The CDR3 sequence: CASSIWTGNTEAFF. The CDR3 coding sequence is TGTGCCAGCAGCATATGGACAGGAAACACTGAAGCTTTCTTT.

This chain uses TRBV27 with TRBJ2-7; TRBD2 matches at 8 bases. V lost 5 bases, J lost 4 bases, and 4 bases stayed unmatched. This CDR3 contains 13 residues. Germline lookup yields CDR1 MNHEY and CDR2 SMNVEV (reference sequence). In DNA, the CDR3 is TGTGCCAGCAGTAGCGGGAGACGGTACGAGCAGTACTTC. This translates into CASSSGRRYEQYF.

CDR3 in DNA: TGCAGCGTTGGTGAAGGGGGCGTTTTTGGCTACGAGCAGTACTTC. Protein: CSVGEGGVFGYEQYF. The rearrangement joins TRBV29-1 to TRBJ2-7; TRBD1 agrees at 7 bases. After removal of 4 bases from V and 3 bases from J, the junction contained 12 bases not matched to a gene. CDR1 and CDR2 from the germline V gene are SQVTM and ANQGSEA. CDR3 length: 15 amino acids.

V and J are TRBV19 and TRBJ1-2; D is undetermined. The germline V and J ends were trimmed by 3 bases and 8 bases, with 22 bases remaining between them. Germline CDR1 is LNHDA and CDR2 is SQIVND (reference sequence). This CDR3 contains 16 residues. CDR3 in amino acids: CASSILHPIPEGGYTF. CDR3 in DNA: TGTGCCAGTAGTATTCTCCACCCCATACCGGAGGGAGGCTACACCTTC.

The J gene is TRBJ1-4, the V gene TRBV9, with a tentative D call TRBD1 (6 bases). V lost 0 bases and J lost 6, with 9 bases in between. Germline V lookup: CDR1 SGDLS, CDR2 YYNGEE. This CDR3 contains 14 residues. In DNA form, the CDR3 reads TGTGCCAGCAGCGTAGGGGGGCTGGATGAAAAACTGTTTTTT. It is translated as CASSVGGLDEKLFF. The full variable domain, in which reference TRBV9 and TRBJ1-4 provide the parts outside the CDR3, is DSGVTQTPKHLITATGQRVTLRCSPRSGDLSVYWYQQSLDQGLQFLIQYYNGEERAKGNILERFSAQQFPDLHSELNLSSLELGDSALYFCASSVGGLDEKLFFGSGTQLSVL.

This sequence joins TRBV6-1 and TRBJ1-1; D remains unclear. CDR3 length equals 11 residues. The V and J ends lost 8 bases and 3 bases respectively, with 7 bases between them. Per the germline V gene, CDR1 is MNHNS and CDR2 is SASEGT. The CDR3 DNA is TGTGCCAGCTTAATATACACTGAAGCTTTCTTT. This translates into CASLIYTEAFF.

This sequence joins TRBV4-3 and TRBJ2-7; 8 nucleotides align to TRBD2. The CDR3 consists of 14 residues. CDR1 is LGHNA and CDR2 is YSLEER in the germline V gene. V shed 4 bases and J 3 bases; nucleotides not matched to a gene: 5. This CDR3 reads CASSPGLGYYEQYF. The CDR3 region has the DNA TGCGCCAGCAGCCCGGGACTAGGGTACTACGAGCAGTACTTC.

The chain carries TRBV11-2 and TRBJ1-1; 7 bases align to TRBD1. V lost 1 base, J lost 1 base, and 3 bases stayed unmatched. CDR3 length: 15 residues. Germline lookup yields CDR1 SGHAT and CDR2 FQNNGV. The CDR3 sequence: CASSLARTGNTEAFF. Here the CDR3 DNA reads TGTGCCAGCAGCTTAGCCCGGACAGGGAACACTGAAGCTTTCTTT.

The chain carries TRBV7-2 and TRBJ1-5; 7 positions match TRBD1. This CDR3 has 16 residues. CDR1 and CDR2 (germline): SGHTA, FQGNSA. Trimming took 4 bases from V and 2 from J; bases not matched to a gene: 8. The chain's CDR3 is CASSSWGDSGNQPQHF. DNA of the CDR3: TGTGCCAGCAGCTCTTGGGGGGACAGCGGCAATCAGCCCCAGCATTTT.

This rearrangement joins TRBV2 to TRBJ2-1; no reliable D call. The length of the CDR3 is 13 residues. Trimming left V 4 bases short and J 5 bases short, with 9 bases between. In germline, CDR1 is SNHLY, CDR2 FYNNEI. The DNA of the CDR3 is TGTGCCAGCAGTGGGGCCAGAAACAATGAGCAGTTCTTC. Translated, it gives CASSGARNNEQFF.

This rearrangement joins TRBV27 to TRBJ2-5; D is unresolved. V gave up 5 bases and J gave up 7 bases, with 14 bases separating them. The CDR3 consists of 13 residues. Per germline, CDR1 MNHEY and CDR2 SMNVEV (reference sequence). DNA of the CDR3: TGTGCCAGCAGTCCCACAGCTGTAAGGACCCAGTACTTC. It is translated as CASSPTAVRTQYF.